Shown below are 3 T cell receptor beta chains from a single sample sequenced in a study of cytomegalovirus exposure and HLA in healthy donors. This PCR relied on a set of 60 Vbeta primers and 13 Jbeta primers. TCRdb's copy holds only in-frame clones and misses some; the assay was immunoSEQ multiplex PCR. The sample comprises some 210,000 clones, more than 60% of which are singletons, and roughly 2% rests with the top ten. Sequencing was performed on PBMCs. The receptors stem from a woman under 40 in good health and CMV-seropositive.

This CDR3 is CASGFDGSSGNTIYF. The DNA for the CDR3 is TGCGCCAGCGGTTTCGACGGGAGCTCTGGAAACACCATATATTTT. V usage is TRBV5-1 and J usage is TRBJ1-3; D remains ambiguous. Germline-derived CDR1 and CDR2 are SGHRS and YFSETQ. The V and J ends lost 7 bases and 0 bases respectively, with 14 bases between them. The CDR3 covers 15 residues.

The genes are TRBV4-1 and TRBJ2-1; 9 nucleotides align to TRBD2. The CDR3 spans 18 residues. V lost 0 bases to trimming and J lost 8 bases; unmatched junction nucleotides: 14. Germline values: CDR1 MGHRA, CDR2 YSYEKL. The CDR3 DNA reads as TGCGCCAGCAGCCAAGACCCTACCGCTAGCGGGATCTCCCATGAGCAGTTCTTC. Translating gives CASSQDPTASGISHEQFF.

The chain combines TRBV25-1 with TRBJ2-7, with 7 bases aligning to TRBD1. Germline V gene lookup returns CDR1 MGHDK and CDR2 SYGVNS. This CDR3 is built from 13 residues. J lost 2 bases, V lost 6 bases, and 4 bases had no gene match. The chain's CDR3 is CASSRDSTYEQYF. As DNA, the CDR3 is TGTGCCAGCAGCAGGGACAGTACCTACGAGCAGTACTTC.